This TCR beta chain comes out of a study of CD8 T cells in Susac syndrome. RNA, at 0.5 to 1 ug, was reverse transcribed with random hexamers. From the immunoSEQ multiplex PCR reads, TCRdb called clonotypes with MiXCR, one entry per CDR3 protein. The sample lists roughly 400,000 distinct CDR3 sequences, approximately 85% seen once, with about 0.1% in the top ten. Trimming left V 7 bases short and J 7 bases short, with 10 bases between. The germline V gene has CDR1 SNHLY and CDR2 FYNNEI. The CDR3 is 12 amino acids. The clonotype originates from a human donor with multiple sclerosis. Sequenced sample: CD8+ T cells from PBMCs. The chain carries TRBV2 and TRBJ1-4; D may be TRBD1 (6 bases). DNA of the CDR3: TGTGCCAGCATGGACAGTTCTGAAAAACTGTTTTTT. Encoded protein: CASMDSSEKLFF.